This passage covers 8 T cell receptor beta chains from one sample sequenced in a study of T cells in Graves' hyperthyroidism and ophthalmopathy (dated by TCRdb to between 2018 and 2021). The library was prepared using multiplex PCR. Sequencing was carried out with an Illumina HiSeq 2000. Amplification of TCR beta CDR3 regions was carried out from RNA transcripts. A first-round RT-PCR of the TCR CDR3 used the HTBI primer set with the Qiagen OneStep RT-PCR kit. TCRdb cleaned the public reads at Q25 with fastp, built clones with MiXCR and kept in-frame beta chains. Rows merge per CDR3 protein into single entries with the most common DNA and genes. This sample comprises about 620,000 distinct CDR3 sequences, 15% to 20% of them detected only once. Of the sample, over 3.5% is held by the ten largest clones. The sequenced material came from blood. These receptors were taken from a woman aged 25-40 years with Graves' hyperthyroidism.

V is TRBV19 and J is TRBJ2-7, with a weak D call TRBD2 (5 bases). This CDR3 has 13 residues. V lost 3 bases to trimming and J lost 7 bases, with 13 bases between them. The germline V gene encodes CDR1 LNHDA and CDR2 SQIVND (reference sequence). CDR3 DNA: TGTGCCAGTAGTATCCAGACTAACATGGAGCAGTACTTC. The encoded protein is CASSIQTNMEQYF. The complete variable domain, with remaining parts taken from reference TRBV19 and TRBJ2-7, reads DGGITQSPKYLFRKEGQNVTLSCEQNLNHDAMYWYRQDPGQGLRLIYYSQIVNDFQKGDIAEGYSVSREKKESFPLTVTSAQKNPTAFYLCASSIQTNMEQYFGPGTRLTVT.

This clonotype has only a few counts. This rearrangement joins TRBV18 to TRBJ2-1; TRBD2 is a possible D gene (6 bases). CDR1 and CDR2 (germline): KGHSH, LQKENI. V gave up 0 bases and J gave up 2 bases, with 8 bases separating them. The CDR3 loop spans 15 amino acids. The CDR3 sequence: CASSPPLATYNEQFF. For the CDR3, the DNA is TGTGCCAGCTCACCACCGCTAGCGACCTACAATGAGCAGTTCTTC. Complete variable domain (other parts from reference TRBV18 and TRBJ2-1): NAGVMQNPRHLVRRRGQEARLRCSPMKGHSHVYWYRQLPEEGLKFMVYLQKENIIDESGMPKERFSAEFPKEGPSILRIQQVVRGDSAAYFCASSPPLATYNEQFFGPGTRLTVL.

This clonotype was observed at least ten times. The genes are TRBV28 and TRBJ2-5, with D hard to call. Trimming shortened V by 7 bases and J by 1 base, and 19 bases separated the two germline ends. Germline CDR1 and CDR2: MDHEN and SYDVKM. The CDR3 length is 16 residues. CDR3 nucleotide sequence: TGTGCCAGCACCAATGGGTTCGTTACAATCCAAGAGACCCAGTACTTC. Translating gives CASTNGFVTIQETQYF.

This clonotype has more than one count but fewer than ten. This chain joins TRBV29-1 and TRBJ2-1; 7 bases are shared with TRBD1. V shed 7 bases, J shed 2 bases, and the junction held 2 bases outside the gene matches. The length of the CDR3 is 12 residues. CDR1 and CDR2 from the germline V gene are SQVTM and ANQGSEA. CDR3 sequence: CSADRAYNEQFF. In DNA form, the CDR3 reads TGCAGCGCTGACAGGGCCTACAATGAGCAGTTCTTC.

This clonotype was seen ten or more times. The chain employs TRBV20-1 and TRBJ1-1; possible D gene TRBD1, 5 bases. Germline V CDR1 and CDR2: DFQATT, SNEGSKA (reference sequence). This CDR3 comprises 15 residues. Trimming took 0 bases from V and 3 from J, leaving 14 bases between them. For the CDR3, the DNA is TGCAGTGCTAGAGACCCTCGGGGGTGGGACACTGAAGCTTTCTTT. Translation: CSARDPRGWDTEAFF.

This clonotype was observed a handful of times. The genes are TRBV28 and TRBJ2-5, with D perhaps given as TRBD1 or TRBD2 (5 bases each). The length of the CDR3 is 14 residues. The germline gives CDR1 MDHEN, CDR2 SYDVKM. Trimming pared 3 bases from V and 2 bases from J, leaving 10 bases between. The CDR3 reads CASSFGAPQETQYF. The DNA for the CDR3 is TGTGCCAGCAGTTTCGGGGCGCCTCAAGAGACCCAGTACTTC.

The gene calls are TRBV4-2 and TRBJ1-5; TRBD1 might be the D (6 bases). This CDR3 region has 15 residues. Germline V CDR1 and CDR2: LGHNA, YNFKEQ. The V gene lost 1 base and the J gene lost 4 bases, with 11 bases spanning the gap. CDR3 amino acids: CASSQVGGPNQPQHF. The CDR3 DNA reads as TGTGCCAGCAGCCAAGTTGGGGGCCCGAATCAGCCCCAGCATTTT.

This clonotype has a count of ten or more. The V gene is TRBV20-1, the J gene TRBJ2-3; 11 bases are shared with TRBD1. CDR1 DFQATT and CDR2 SNEGSKA come from the germline V gene (reference sequence). This CDR3 is 17 amino acids long. V lost 0 bases, J lost 1 base, and 6 bases stayed unmatched. The CDR3 sequence is CSARDYRTGGGTDTQYF. The CDR3 nucleotides read TGCAGTGCTAGAGATTATCGGACAGGGGGCGGCACAGATACGCAGTATTTT.